The rows below give T cell receptor beta chains drawn from one sample of a study of blood T cell repertoires in COVID-19. The assay was immunoSEQ multiplex PCR, and TCRdb's table has in-frame clones only and misses some. The data contain 65,000 to 95,000 clones, around 90% of them singletons. Sequencing used peripheral blood. The receptors shown here come from a man in his sixties or seventies with acute or convalescent COVID-19. The CDR3 runs from the conserved cysteine through the conserved F or W. The order of the fields is D gene, J gene, clone size, V gene, CDR3 DNA, CDR3 protein. D genes are given only for firm matches. Expanded clones get a size class; other rows say once, few or many, or leave the size out.

D: NA; J: TRBJ1-1; size: NA; V: TRBV28; DNA: TGTGCCAGCAGTTCGTCGCCGGTGAACACTGAAGCTTTCTTT; CDR3: CASSSSPVNTEAFF
D: TRBD1; J: TRBJ2-6; size: NA; V: TRBV29-1; DNA: TGCAGCGTGAAGGGGGCAGAAGGCCCACACGGCGCCTCTGGGGCCAACGTCCTGACTTTC; CDR3: CSVKGAEGPHGASGANVLTF
D: NA; J: TRBJ1-4; size: NA; V: TRBV27; DNA: TGTGCCAGCAGTTTTTCCAGGGCTAATGAAAAACTGTTTTTT; CDR3: CASSFSRANEKLFF
D: TRBD2; J: TRBJ2-7; size: NA; V: TRBV5-1; DNA: TGCGCCAGCAGCTCCGGTGGGGGGGCCTACGAGCAGTACTTC; CDR3: CASSSGGGAYEQYF
D: NA; J: TRBJ2-7; size: NA; V: TRBV28; DNA: TGTGCCAGCAGTTCGCAGGGCAGAAACTACGAGCAGTACTTC; CDR3: CASSSQGRNYEQYF
D: NA; J: TRBJ1-5; size: NA; V: TRBV11-2; DNA: TGTGCCAGCAGCGCGAGCAGGGGTAGCAATCAGCCCCAGCATTTT; CDR3: CASSASRGSNQPQHF
D: NA; J: TRBJ1-2; size: NA; V: TRBV4-3; DNA: TGCGCCAGCAGCTTAGAACAGGGCTCTAACTATGGCTACACCTTC; CDR3: CASSLEQGSNYGYTF
D: NA; J: TRBJ1-2; size: NA; V: TRBV19; DNA: TGTGCCAGTAGTCCCCAGACAGCTAACTATGGCTACACCTTC; CDR3: CASSPQTANYGYTF
D: TRBD2; J: TRBJ2-3; size: NA; V: TRBV7-7; DNA: TGTGCCAGCAGCTTAGAAGGGACTAGGGGCGATACGCAGTATTTT; CDR3: CASSLEGTRGDTQYF
D: NA; J: TRBJ2-5; size: NA; V: TRBV12-3/TRBV12-4; DNA: TGTGCCAGCAGTTTAGCCGGGGATCAGACCCAGTACTTC; CDR3: CASSLAGDQTQYF
D: NA; J: TRBJ1-4; size: NA; V: TRBV28; DNA: TGTGCCAGCAGTTTTTACGAGGTACATGCAACTAATGAAAAACTGTTTTTT; CDR3: CASSFYEVHATNEKLFF
D: TRBD2; J: TRBJ2-7; size: NA; V: TRBV6-5; DNA: TGTGCCAGCAGTTTCATAGCGGGGGGGCAGGGCGAGCAGTACTTC; CDR3: CASSFIAGGQGEQYF
D: NA; J: TRBJ1-2; size: NA; V: TRBV2; DNA: TGTGCCAGCAGTCTCATTAGCGACTATGGCTACACCTTC; CDR3: CASSLISDYGYTF
D: NA; J: TRBJ2-1; size: NA; V: TRBV9; DNA: TGTGCCAGCAGCGTGCAGACAGCACACAATGAGCAGTTCTTC; CDR3: CASSVQTAHNEQFF
D: TRBD1; J: TRBJ2-7; size: once; V: TRBV6-5; DNA: TGTGCCAGCAGTCCGCAGGGGGCAGCCTACGAGCAGTACTTC; CDR3: CASSPQGAAYEQYF